A single sample is the source of the 15 T cell receptor beta chains below, sequenced in a study of cytotoxic CD8 clonotypes in ibrutinib-treated CLL. Some clones are missing from TCRdb's copy, which holds only in-frame ones; the method was immunoSEQ multiplex PCR. This sample has about 39,000 clones, with around 67% found just once. Material: PBMCs, obtained at disease progression, from a patient treated with ibrutinib. The receptor source for this set is a human donor with chronic lymphocytic leukemia.

V is TRBV4-1 and J is TRBJ1-1; tentative D call: TRBD1 (5 bases). The CDR3 has 19 amino acids. The V gene's germline CDR1 is MGHRA and CDR2 YSYEKL. Deletions cut 4 bases from V and 7 bases from J, with 31 bases between. CDR3 protein: CASSPFSGVGPPGEDEAFF. Written as DNA, the CDR3 is TGCGCCAGCAGCCCTTTCTCGGGGGTGGGGCCCCCAGGCGAGGATGAAGCTTTCTTT.

The chain recombines TRBV5-6 with TRBJ2-1; D ambiguous. This CDR3 is built from 11 residues. The ends were cut back, 10 bases at V and 15 bases at J, with 20 bases in the middle. The germline V gene has CDR1 SGHDT and CDR2 YYEEEE. This CDR3 reads CALTLNLGGFF. In DNA, the CDR3 is TGTGCCCTCACTTTGAATCTCGGCGGGTTCTTC.

The chain recombines TRBV5-1 with TRBJ2-2; the D gene is possibly TRBD1 (6 bases). V was cut by 0 bases and J by 3 bases, with 6 bases left in between. The CDR3 consists of 14 residues. Germline V lookup: CDR1 SGHRS, CDR2 YFSETQ. The CDR3 spells CASSLDRDTGELFF. Here the CDR3 DNA reads TGCGCCAGCAGCTTGGACAGGGACACCGGGGAGCTGTTTTTT.

This clone was detected only a few times. The chain employs TRBV18 and TRBJ2-7, with 9 bases matching TRBD2. V gave up 5 bases and J gave up 5 bases; unmatched junction bases: 4. The CDR3 has 13 residues. CDR1 and CDR2 from the germline V gene are KGHSH and LQKENI. CDR3 in DNA: TGTGCCAGCTCAGCTAGCGGGATCGACGAGCAGTACTTC. Amino acid sequence: CASSASGIDEQYF.

CDR3 coding DNA: TGTGCCAGCAGACTTAACAGGGTAGGGGAGCAGTTCTTC. As protein: CASRLNRVGEQFF. V usage is TRBV6-5 and J usage is TRBJ2-1; TRBD1 is a possible D gene (6 bases). CDR1 MNHEY and CDR2 SVGAGI come from the germline V gene. This CDR3 spans 13 amino acids. Trimming left V 6 bases short and J 10 bases short, with 16 bases between.

The gene calls are TRBV12-5 and TRBJ2-7; 9 positions agree with TRBD1. Germline V CDR1 and CDR2: LGHNT, FRNRAP. Trimming at V came to 1 base and at J to 7 bases, leaving 20 bases not matched to a gene. The CDR3 spans 19 residues. The CDR3 loop reads CASGLGQPASGQGVREQYF. The CDR3, as DNA: TGTGCTAGTGGTTTGGGGCAGCCCGCCTCGGGACAGGGTGTGCGGGAGCAGTACTTC.

In this sample, this clone turned up once. The genes are TRBV7-2 and TRBJ2-1; TRBD2 aligns across 8 bases. V gave up 5 bases and J gave up 4 bases; unmatched junction bases: 4. The CDR3 totals 14 residues. The V gene's germline CDR1 is SGHTA and CDR2 FQGNSA. The CDR3 sequence: CASSASGSYNEQFF. Written as DNA, the CDR3 is TGTGCCAGCAGCGCCAGCGGGAGTTACAATGAGCAGTTCTTC. Full variable domain (remainder filled in from reference TRBV7-2 and TRBJ2-1): GAGVSQSPSNKVTEKGKDVELRCDPISGHTALYWYRQSLGQGLEFLIYFQGNSAPDKSGLPSDRFSAERTGGSVSTLTIQRTQQEDSAVYLCASSASGSYNEQFFGPGTRLTVL.

A single count supports this clone. This sequence joins TRBV9 and TRBJ1-1; the match to TRBD1 covers 9 bases. The CDR3 consists of 15 residues. Germline lookup yields CDR1 SGDLS and CDR2 YYNGEE. J gave up 7 bases and V 5 bases, and 12 bases lay outside the gene matches. Here the CDR3 reads CASSETDRGYGEAFF. The CDR3 DNA sequence: TGTGCCAGCAGTGAAACTGACAGGGGGTATGGTGAAGCTTTCTTT.

The CDR3 DNA follows: TGCGCCAGCAGCCAAGATCCAGGGTCCCCTCCCCAGCATTTT. It translates to CASSQDPGSPPQHF. The chain joins TRBV4-3 to TRBJ1-5; maybe TRBD1 (5 bases). The V end lost 0 bases, the J end lost 10 bases, and 13 bases lay between the germline ends. Germline V gene sequence: CDR1 LGHNA, CDR2 YSLEER. The CDR3 spans 14 residues.

This clone was seen only a few times. This chain uses TRBV4-1 with TRBJ1-1; 7 bases line up with TRBD1. CDR1 is MGHRA and CDR2 is YSYEKL in the germline V gene. J gave up 4 bases and V 4 bases, and 3 bases lay outside the gene matches. The CDR3 length is 13 residues. In DNA, the CDR3 is TGCGCCAGCAGCCGACAGGGCTTCACTGAAGCTTTCTTT. Its translation is CASSRQGFTEAFF.

This chain uses TRBV7-3 with TRBJ2-5; D possibly matches TRBD1 or TRBD2 (6 bases each). Germline V gene data show CDR1 as SGHTA and CDR2 as FQGTGA. This CDR3 has 16 amino acids. Trimming took off 1 base at V and 1 base at J, with 13 bases between the two ends. CDR3 sequence (DNA): TGTGCCAGCAGCTTAATGGGCAGGGGAGGCCAAGAGACCCAGTACTTC. Translated: CASSLMGRGGQETQYF.

The rearrangement joins TRBV5-6 to TRBJ1-2; D ambiguous. V was pared by 0 bases and J by 3 bases, with 15 bases between. CDR3 size: 16 residues. From germline, CDR1 is SGHDT and CDR2 YYEEEE. CDR3 in amino acids: CASSLAAGSTDYGYTF. Written as DNA, the CDR3 is TGTGCCAGCAGCTTGGCGGCCGGGAGTACTGACTATGGCTACACCTTC.

The rearrangement links TRBV5-6 to TRBJ1-2; D might be TRBD1 (6 bases). Trimming removed 4 bases from V and 6 bases from J, with 13 bases in between. This CDR3 has 13 residues. Germline loops: CDR1 SGHDT, CDR2 YYEEEE. The CDR3 nucleotides read TGTGCCAGCAGCGGACAGTTAGAGGATGGCTACACCTTC. This gives the protein CASSGQLEDGYTF.

The CDR3 DNA reads as TGCGCCAGCAGCTTAGGCGGGCCTGAAGCTTTCTTT. It yields the protein CASSLGGPEAFF. The chain links TRBV5-1 to TRBJ1-1; D remains unclear. V lost 2 bases to trimming and J lost 6 bases, with 8 bases between them. The CDR3 is made up of 12 amino acids. The germline V gene has CDR1 SGHRS and CDR2 YFSETQ.

The chain carries TRBV19 and TRBJ1-2; D is unresolved. The CDR3 length is 15 residues. Germline V CDR1 and CDR2: LNHDA, SQIVND (reference sequence). V was clipped by 4 bases and J by 5 bases, with 17 bases between them. The CDR3 nucleotides read TGTGCCAGTAGTAAAGAGACCCAAGCGATATATGGCTACACCTTC. It translates to CASSKETQAIYGYTF.